Listed here are 28 T cell receptor beta chains from one sample, sequenced in a study of shared clonotypes between healthy human individuals. Naive CD8 cells lacked CD45RO and underwent positive selection for CCR7, leaving out terminally differentiated effector memory CD45RA+ cells. TCRdb keeps only in-frame clones here, not all; method: immunoSEQ multiplex PCR. The profile shows some 740,000 clones, over 90% of them singletons. Source material: naive CD8+ T cells sorted from blood. The origin of the receptors is a man in his thirties or forties in good health.

This sequence joins TRBV13 and TRBJ1-2; 7 nucleotides match TRBD1. Losses at the gene ends were 4 bases for V and 4 bases for J; bases not matched to a gene: 6. Germline V lookup: CDR1 PRHDT, CDR2 FYEKMQ (reference sequence). The CDR3 is 14 amino acids. For the CDR3, the DNA is TGTGCCAGCAGCTCGGGACAGATCCTCTATGGCTACACCTTC. Protein product: CASSSGQILYGYTF. The full variable domain, its missing parts supplied by reference TRBV13 and TRBJ1-2, is AAGVIQSPRHLIKEKRETATLKCYPIPRHDTVYWYQQGPGQDPQFLISFYEKMQSDKGSIPDRFSAQQFSDYHSELNMSSLELGDSALYFCASSSGQILYGYTFGSGTRLTVV.

V usage is TRBV5-4 and J usage is TRBJ1-4, with 7 bases aligning to TRBD1. J gave up 4 bases and V 2 bases, and 5 bases lay outside the gene matches. CDR3 length equals 15 residues. Germline V gene lookup returns CDR1 SGHNT and CDR2 YYREEE (reference sequence). As DNA, the CDR3 is TGTGCCAGCAGCTTACGGACAGGTCTTAATGAAAAACTGTTTTTT. This codes for CASSLRTGLNEKLFF.

The chain recombines TRBV27 with TRBJ2-7; TRBD1 might be the D (5 bases). The germline V gene has CDR1 MNHEY and CDR2 SMNVEV (reference sequence). V lost 2 bases and J lost 2, with 10 bases in between. This CDR3 is 14 amino acids long. The DNA for the CDR3 is TGTGCCAGCAGTTTAGGGGCCAAGCCCTACGAGCAGTACTTC. It codes for CASSLGAKPYEQYF.

The chain combines TRBV5-6 with TRBJ2-7; D ambiguous. The CDR3 runs 14 residues. V lost 0 bases, J lost 4 bases, and 11 bases lay in between. Germline CDR1 is SGHDT and CDR2 is YYEEEE. The CDR3, as DNA: TGTGCCAGCAGCTTGGGGGCATCTCGGTACGAGCAGTACTTC. This gives the protein CASSLGASRYEQYF.

This sequence joins TRBV5-4 and TRBJ1-3; the match to TRBD1 covers 10 bases. Germline CDR1 and CDR2: SGHNT and YYREEE (reference sequence). V shed 1 base and J 0 bases; nucleotides not matched to a gene: 13. The CDR3 runs 20 residues. In DNA form, the CDR3 reads TGTGCCAGCAGCTTGACCCTGGGGACAGGGGCCACAAACTCTGGAAACACCATATATTTT. This gives the protein CASSLTLGTGATNSGNTIYF.

This rearrangement joins TRBV11-1 to TRBJ1-1, with D hard to call. Germline CDR1 and CDR2: SGHAT and FQDESV (reference sequence). The V end was cut by 2 bases, the J end by 8 bases, with 12 bases between. CDR3 length: 13 amino acids. CDR3 in DNA: TGTGCCAGCAGCTTATTTCCACAAACCGAAGCTTTCTTT. Amino acid sequence: CASSLFPQTEAFF.

The CDR3 is CASSLNGGLAGAGTKNIQYF. The CDR3 DNA is TGTGCCAGCAGTTTAAATGGGGGACTAGCGGGAGCGGGGACCAAAAACATTCAGTACTTC. The J gene is TRBJ2-4, the V gene TRBV28, with TRBD2 matching over 14 bases. V lost 2 bases to trimming and J lost 2 bases; unmatched junction nucleotides: 11. Germline CDR1 MDHEN, CDR2 SYDVKM. This CDR3 has 20 amino acids.

About this clone: The sample carries other DNA sequences with the same CDR3. V usage is TRBV19 and J usage is TRBJ2-7; TRBD2 matches at 7 bases. Germline trimming cut 4 bases from V and 2 bases from J; bases unmatched to any gene: 5. CDR1 LNHDA and CDR2 SQIVND come from the germline V gene (reference sequence). The CDR3 extends over 14 amino acids. The CDR3 sequence: CASSSGGSTYEQYF. CDR3 coding DNA: TGTGCCAGTAGTAGCGGGGGAAGCACCTACGAGCAGTACTTC.

CDR3 nucleotides: TGCGCCAGCAGAATGCTAGACAGGGGGGAAGGCTACACCTTC. Protein product: CASRMLDRGEGYTF. The gene calls are TRBV5-1 and TRBJ1-2; 9 nucleotides agree with TRBD1. The length of the CDR3 is 14 residues. Germline CDR1 reads SGHRS; CDR2 reads YFSETQ. The junction had 10 bases not matched to a gene; V was cut back by 5 bases and J by 8 bases.

V and J are TRBV19 and TRBJ2-2; 7 bases align to TRBD1. Germline loops: CDR1 LNHDA, CDR2 SQIVND (reference sequence). The CDR3 is made up of 16 amino acids. The V segment lost 6 bases and the J segment 2 bases; nucleotides outside the gene matches: 9. DNA for the CDR3: TGTGCCAGTAGCCCTATGACAGGGTTAAACACCGGGGAGCTGTTTTTT. Translation gives CASSPMTGLNTGELFF.

The gene calls are TRBV11-2 and TRBJ2-7; 7 nucleotides agree with TRBD1. Trimming removed 4 bases from V and 4 bases from J; junction bases left unmatched: 13. Germline V gene sequence: CDR1 SGHAT, CDR2 FQNNGV. The CDR3 spans 16 residues. CDR3 nucleotides: TGTGCCAGCAGCTCCCCACGACAGGGAATGGGGTACGAGCAGTACTTC. Residues: CASSSPRQGMGYEQYF.

The chain carries TRBV27 and TRBJ2-1; 8 bases align to TRBD1. The CDR3 extends over 12 amino acids. After removal of 5 bases from V and 9 bases from J, the junction contained 3 bases not matched to a gene. Germline CDR1 and CDR2: MNHEY and SMNVEV (reference sequence). The CDR3 DNA reads as TGTGCCAGCAGTGATGGACAGGGTGAGCAGTTCTTC. It encodes CASSDGQGEQFF.

This clone was recorded only once. V and J are TRBV7-6 and TRBJ1-4; no firm D call. Trimming shortened V by 5 bases and J by 0 bases, and 10 bases separated the two germline ends. CDR3 length equals 15 residues. The germline gives CDR1 SGHVS, CDR2 FNYEAQ. Written as DNA, the CDR3 is TGTGCCAGCAGCAACTCAAGGGCAACTAATGAAAAACTGTTTTTT. It specifies CASSNSRATNEKLFF. Using reference TRBV7-6 and TRBJ1-4 for the parts outside the CDR3, the full variable domain is GAGVSQSPRYKVTKRGQDVALRCDPISGHVSLYWYRQALGQGPEFLTYFNYEAQQDKSGLPNDRFSAERPEGSISTLTIQRTEQRDSAMYRCASSNSRATNEKLFFGSGTQLSVL.

The V call is TRBV6-4, the J call TRBJ2-7, with D uncertain. The CDR3 loop spans 11 amino acids. In germline, CDR1 is MRHNA, CDR2 SNTAGT. Between the trimmed V and J ends, which lost 6 bases and 6 bases, there was a span of 9 bases. The CDR3 loop reads CASSKGGEQYF. The CDR3 bases are TGTGCCAGCAGCAAAGGTGGCGAGCAGTACTTC.

V and J are TRBV6-5 and TRBJ1-1; no definite D call. CDR3 length: 15 residues. V dropped 0 bases and J dropped 0 bases, with 8 bases sitting between them. Germline V gene lookup returns CDR1 MNHEY and CDR2 SVGAGI. CDR3 sequence reads: CASSYSSRLNTEAFF. The CDR3 coding sequence is TGTGCCAGCAGTTACTCGAGCAGGCTGAACACTGAAGCTTTCTTT.

The chain has TRBV7-3 and TRBJ2-7; tentatively, D is TRBD1 or TRBD2 (6 bases each). V lost 1 base, J lost 2 bases, and 12 bases lay in between. The CDR3 loop spans 15 amino acids. CDR1 is SGHTA, CDR2 FQGTGA, per germline. CDR3 residues: CASSLIVGGAYEQYF. CDR3 nucleotide sequence: TGTGCCAGCAGCTTAATCGTGGGGGGCGCCTACGAGCAGTACTTC.

The chain carries TRBV21-1 and TRBJ1-3. TRBV21-1 is listed as a pseudogene. This CDR3 is built from 16 residues. In DNA form, the CDR3 reads TGTGCCAGCAGCAATGTGGAGGGCAACTCTGGAAACACCATATATTTT. This codes for CASSNVEGNSGNTIYF.

About this clone itself: Other DNA sequences of this sample code for an identical CDR3. The rearrangement joins TRBV19 to TRBJ2-7; D gene uncertain. V lost 3 bases and J lost 0, with 9 bases in between. CDR1 and CDR2 from the germline V gene are LNHDA and SQIVND (reference sequence). CDR3 length: 14 amino acids. Here the CDR3 reads CASSISGSSYEQYF. CDR3 bases: TGTGCCAGTAGTATTAGTGGAAGCTCCTACGAGCAGTACTTC.

The V gene is TRBV4-1, the J gene TRBJ2-7; 13 positions match TRBD2. Germline V gives CDR1 MGHRA, CDR2 YSYEKL. After removal of 6 bases from V and 2 bases from J, the junction contained 13 bases not matched to a gene. There are 18 residues in the CDR3. CDR3 residues: CASRGTGTSGTGAYEQYF. The CDR3 DNA is TGCGCCAGCAGGGGTACCGGGACTAGCGGGACGGGAGCCTACGAGCAGTACTTC.

This clone was seen only a few times. This chain joins TRBV6-6 and TRBJ1-5; 8 positions match TRBD1. The CDR3 runs to 15 residues. Germline CDR1 reads MNHNY; CDR2 reads SVGAGI (reference sequence). V trimming: 5 bases; J trimming: 5 bases; junction bases outside the gene matches: 8. CDR3 amino acids: CASSRRTGRDQPQHF. CDR3 DNA: TGTGCCAGCAGTAGAAGGACAGGGCGGGATCAGCCCCAGCATTTT.

The chain recombines TRBV7-6 with TRBJ2-1; unclear D gene. CDR3 size: 12 residues. Germline CDR1 SGHVS, CDR2 FNYEAQ. Trimming removed 1 base at V and 8 bases at J, with 6 bases between. The CDR3 sequence is CASSLGSDEQFF. In DNA form, the CDR3 reads TGTGCCAGCAGCTTAGGGTCCGATGAGCAGTTCTTC.

This rearrangement joins TRBV19 to TRBJ1-2; perhaps TRBD1 as D (6 bases). V lost 6 bases and J lost 3, with 11 bases in between. Germline values: CDR1 LNHDA, CDR2 SQIVND (reference sequence). The CDR3 contains 13 residues. CDR3 residues: CASSYRADYGYTF. In DNA, the CDR3 is TGTGCCAGTAGCTACAGGGCGGACTATGGCTACACCTTC.

This chain connects TRBV15 to TRBJ2-7, with D unclear. Germline CDR1 and CDR2: LNHNV and YYDKDF (reference sequence). The CDR3 covers 12 residues. The V gene lost 1 base and the J gene lost 2 bases, with 3 bases spanning the gap. This CDR3 is CATSRGPYEQYF. The CDR3 DNA follows: TGTGCCACCAGCAGAGGCCCCTACGAGCAGTACTTC.

This clone is a singleton in its sample. Other DNA variants within this sample encode the same CDR3. This chain links TRBV7-9 with TRBJ2-7; no reliable D call. Germline-derived CDR1 and CDR2 are SEHNR and FQNEAQ (reference sequence). The CDR3 totals 13 residues. V lost 3 bases, J lost 0 bases, and 6 bases lay in between. CDR3 sequence (DNA): TGTGCCAGCAGCTTTCCCAGCTCCTACGAGCAGTACTTC. Amino acids: CASSFPSSYEQYF.

The chain employs TRBV5-4 and TRBJ1-2; D gene uncertain. V shed 3 bases and J shed 2 bases, with 5 bases lying between them. The CDR3 is made up of 12 amino acids. Germline V CDR1 and CDR2: SGHNT, YYREEE (reference sequence). The CDR3 reads CASSSTNYGYTF. The CDR3 nucleotides are TGTGCCAGCAGCTCCACCAACTATGGCTACACCTTC. The variable domain in full, completed from reference TRBV5-4 and TRBJ1-2, reads ETGVTQSPTHLIKTRGQQVTLRCSSQSGHNTVSWYQQALGQGPQFIFQYYREEENGRGNFPPRFSGLQFPNYSSELNVNALELDDSALYLCASSSTNYGYTFGSGTRLTVV.

This chain's CDR3 is CASRMGLAGEQFF. In DNA form, the CDR3 reads TGTGCCAGCAGGATGGGTCTAGCGGGCGAGCAGTTCTTC. This chain connects TRBV28 to TRBJ2-1; 8 nucleotides align to TRBD2. This CDR3 contains 13 residues. V shed 6 bases and J 10 bases; nucleotides not matched to a gene: 8. Germline lookup yields CDR1 MDHEN and CDR2 SYDVKM.

This chain connects TRBV2 to TRBJ2-3; D is unclear. The CDR3 spans 14 residues. Trimming cost V 6 bases and J 6 bases, with 16 bases left between them. CDR1 and CDR2 from the germline V gene are SNHLY and FYNNEI. The CDR3 sequence: CASSERSLGDTQYF. CDR3 in DNA: TGTGCCAGCAGCGAACGTTCCCTCGGGGATACGCAGTATTTT.

This clone has a single count. The J gene is TRBJ2-1, the V gene TRBV5-8; 12 bases line up with TRBD2. Losses at the gene ends were 2 bases for V and 6 bases for J; bases not matched to a gene: 3. The length of the CDR3 is 15 residues. The germline CDR1 and CDR2 sequences are SGHTS and YDEGEE. CDR3 residues: CASSLLAGGFNEQFF. CDR3 DNA sequence: TGTGCCAGCAGCTTACTAGCGGGAGGTTTCAATGAGCAGTTCTTC.